This paragraph covers one T cell receptor beta chain sequence. The antigen is undetermined. Assay: immunoSEQ multiplex PCR; the TCRdb copy retains only in-frame clones and omits some. The profile shows roughly 76,000 clones, 65% to 90% of them singletons. This entry is derived from a study of OX40 agonist ivuxolimab in advanced cancers. Whole-study context: Six ivuxolimab dose levels, 0.01 to 10 mg/kg, were given intravenously every 2 weeks.

Study-level findings and limits: The CD4+ and CD8+ T cells in the blood had expanded clonally by week 6 at 0.1 to 3.0 mg/kg. The study found that CD8+ T cells averaged more expanded clones than CD4+.

V lost 3 bases and J 7 bases, leaving 18 bases between the germline ends. Germline V gene sequence: CDR1 KGHSH, CDR2 LQKENI. This CDR3 spans 15 amino acids. The chain combines TRBV18 with TRBJ1-1; D may be TRBD1 (6 bases). Sequences were derived from CD4+ or CD8+ T cells sorted from blood, sampled in a trial of the OX40 agonist ivuxolimab. This clonotype was obtained from an adult with an advanced solid tumor such as melanoma, head and neck, liver or kidney cancer. The CDR3 bases are TGTGCCAGCTCACCCACCGGCGGGGGGCTGATTGAAGCTTTCTTT. It codes for CASSPTGGGLIEAFF.